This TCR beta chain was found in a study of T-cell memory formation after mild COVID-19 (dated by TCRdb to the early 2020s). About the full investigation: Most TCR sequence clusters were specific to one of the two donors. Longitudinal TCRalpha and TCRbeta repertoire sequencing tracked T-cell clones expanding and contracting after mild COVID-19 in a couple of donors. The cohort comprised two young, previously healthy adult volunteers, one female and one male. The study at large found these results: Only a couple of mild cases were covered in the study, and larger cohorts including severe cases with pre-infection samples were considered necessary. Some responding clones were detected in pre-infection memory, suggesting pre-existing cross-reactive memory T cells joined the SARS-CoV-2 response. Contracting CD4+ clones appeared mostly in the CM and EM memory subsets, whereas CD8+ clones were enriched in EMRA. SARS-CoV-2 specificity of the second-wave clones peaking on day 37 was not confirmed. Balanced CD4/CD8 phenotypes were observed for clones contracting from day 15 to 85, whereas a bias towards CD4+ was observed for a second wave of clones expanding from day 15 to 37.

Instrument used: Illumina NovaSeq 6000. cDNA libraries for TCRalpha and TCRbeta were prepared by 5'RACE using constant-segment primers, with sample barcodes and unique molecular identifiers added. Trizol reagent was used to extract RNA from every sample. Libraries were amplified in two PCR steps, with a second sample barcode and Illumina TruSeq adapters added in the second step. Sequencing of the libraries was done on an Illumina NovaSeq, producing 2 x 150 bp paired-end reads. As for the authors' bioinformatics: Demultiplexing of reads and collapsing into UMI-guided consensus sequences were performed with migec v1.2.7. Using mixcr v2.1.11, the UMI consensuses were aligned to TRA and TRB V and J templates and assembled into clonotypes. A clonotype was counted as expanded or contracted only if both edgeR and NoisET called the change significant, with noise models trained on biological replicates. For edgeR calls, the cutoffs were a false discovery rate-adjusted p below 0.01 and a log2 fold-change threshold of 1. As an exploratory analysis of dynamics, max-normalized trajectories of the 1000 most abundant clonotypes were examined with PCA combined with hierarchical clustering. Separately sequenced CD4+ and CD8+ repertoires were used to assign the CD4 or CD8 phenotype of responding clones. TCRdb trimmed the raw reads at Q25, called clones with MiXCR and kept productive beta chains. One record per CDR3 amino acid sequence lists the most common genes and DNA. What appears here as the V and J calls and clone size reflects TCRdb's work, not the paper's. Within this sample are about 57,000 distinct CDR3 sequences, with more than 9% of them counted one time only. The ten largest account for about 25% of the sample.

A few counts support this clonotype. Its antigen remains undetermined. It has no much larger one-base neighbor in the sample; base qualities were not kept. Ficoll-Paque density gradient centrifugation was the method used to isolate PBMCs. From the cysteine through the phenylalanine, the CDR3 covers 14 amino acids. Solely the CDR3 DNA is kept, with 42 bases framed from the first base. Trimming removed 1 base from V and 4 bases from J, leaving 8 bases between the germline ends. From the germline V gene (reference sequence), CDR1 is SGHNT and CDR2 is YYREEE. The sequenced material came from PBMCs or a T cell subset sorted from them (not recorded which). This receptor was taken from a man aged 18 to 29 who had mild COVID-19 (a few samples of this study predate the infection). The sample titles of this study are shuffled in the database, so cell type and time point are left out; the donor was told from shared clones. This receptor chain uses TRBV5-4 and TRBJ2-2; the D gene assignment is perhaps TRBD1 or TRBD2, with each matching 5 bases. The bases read TGTGCCAGCAGCTTGCAGGGAGCCACCGGGGAGCTGTTTTTT. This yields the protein CASSLQGATGELFF.